This TCR beta chain comes out of a study of molecular identifiers for immune sequencing clone quantification. TCRdb redid the calling of the PCR reads with MiXCR, one entry per CDR3 protein. The table lists fewer than 350,000 distinct CDR3 sequences, 24% of them singletons. The ends lost 0 bases at V and 14 bases at J; junction bases unmatched: 16. The V gene's germline CDR1 is DFQATT and CDR2 SNEGSKA (reference sequence). The CDR3 has 15 residues. This clonotype has only a few counts. The sample taken for sequencing was naive CD8+ T cells from blood, with Jurkat cell RNA spiked in. Subset defined: FACS-sorted CD8+CD4-CCR7+CD45RA+ naive T cells. The rearrangement links TRBV20-1 to TRBJ2-3, with 8 bases that match TRBD2. This receptor was identified in a human donor in good health. Some libraries in this study had Jurkat cell RNA spiked in. In nucleotides, the CDR3 is TGCAGTGCTAGAGATCGGGGTAGCGGGGCCCTACAAAGGTATTTT. Its protein product is CSARDRGSGALQRYF.